A single sample gave rise to the 15 T cell receptor beta chains below, sequenced in a study of CD8 T cells in Susac syndrome. RNA amounts of roughly 0.45 to 1 ug underwent reverse transcription with random hexamers. In TCRdb, the immunoSEQ multiplex PCR reads were re-called with MiXCR into one record per CDR3 protein. Of a few hundred thousand distinct CDR3 sequences in the sample, roughly 85% were seen once. The sample taken for sequencing was CD8+ T cells from PBMCs. These receptors all stem from a human donor with multiple sclerosis.

This CDR3 is CASSPGLAGPQETQYF. DNA for the CDR3: TGTGCCAGCAGCCCTGGACTAGCGGGGCCCCAAGAGACCCAGTACTTC. The chain joins TRBV27 to TRBJ2-5, with 12 bases identical to TRBD2. Looked up from germline, CDR1 is MNHEY and CDR2 is SMNVEV (reference sequence). With V trimmed by 6 bases and J by 1 base, 6 bases remained unmatched. The CDR3 length is 16 residues.

The J gene is TRBJ1-2, the V gene TRBV12-3 or TRBV12-4, with TRBD1 identical over 8 bases. V shed 5 bases and J 5 bases; nucleotides not matched to a gene: 1. The CDR3 consists of 12 residues. CDR3 amino acids: CASSQGAYGYTF. The CDR3 DNA reads TGTGCCAGCAGTCAGGGGGCTTATGGCTACACCTTC.

The rearrangement links TRBV6-5 to TRBJ1-1; no firm D call. CDR3 length: 12 amino acids. CDR1 MNHEY and CDR2 SVGAGI come from the germline V gene. Trimming cost V 2 bases and J 8 bases, with 9 bases left between them. CDR3 sequence reads: CASSYGSSEAFF. The CDR3 DNA sequence: TGTGCCAGCAGTTACGGAAGCTCCGAAGCTTTCTTT.

The rearrangement links TRBV12-3 or TRBV12-4 to TRBJ1-1; D not certain. V lost 3 bases and J lost 8, with 10 bases in between. CDR3 length equals 12 residues. CDR3: CASSFKPQEAFF. CDR3 in DNA: TGTGCCAGCAGTTTCAAACCCCAAGAAGCTTTCTTT.

The rearrangement joins TRBV27 to TRBJ2-7; TRBD2 is a possible D gene (5 bases). Looked up from germline, CDR1 is MNHEY and CDR2 is SMNVEV (reference sequence). V was cut by 6 bases and J by 5 bases, with 14 bases left in between. CDR3 size: 13 residues. CDR3 region: CASSPGLLNEQYF. The CDR3 nucleotides are TGTGCCAGCAGCCCCGGACTCCTCAACGAGCAGTACTTC.

The V call is TRBV30, the J call TRBJ1-1, with D hard to call. V lost 5 bases to trimming and J lost 0 bases, with 4 bases between them. The CDR3 is 11 amino acids. Germline lookup yields CDR1 GTSNPN and CDR2 SVGIG (reference sequence). In DNA, the CDR3 is TGTGCCTGGTTAATGAACACTGAAGCTTTCTTT. Its protein is CAWLMNTEAFF.

V is TRBV15 and J is TRBJ1-6; unclear D gene. This CDR3 region has 17 residues. Trimming removed 0 bases from V and 5 bases from J, with 14 bases in between. CDR1 LNHNV and CDR2 YYDKDF come from the germline V gene (reference sequence). CDR3 protein: CATSRDLGKEDNSPLHF. Written as DNA, the CDR3 is TGTGCCACCAGCAGAGATTTGGGGAAAGAGGATAATTCACCCCTCCACTTT.

The chain carries TRBV27 and TRBJ1-1; 9 nucleotides align to TRBD1. This CDR3 is 15 amino acids long. Germline assignment: CDR1 MNHEY and CDR2 SMNVEV (reference sequence). Trimming removed 7 bases from V and 1 base from J; junction bases left unmatched: 7. CDR3 DNA: TGTGCCAGCACCGAACAGGGGGCGGGGAACACTGAAGCTTTCTTT. Encoded protein: CASTEQGAGNTEAFF.

The chain uses TRBV29-1 and TRBJ1-1; no clear D. The CDR3 runs 14 residues. In germline, CDR1 is SQVTM, CDR2 ANQGSEA. V lost 6 bases and J lost 4, with 18 bases in between. CDR3 bases: TGCAGCGTGTCCAACATGGGCCCCAGCACTGAAGCTTTCTTT. Translating gives CSVSNMGPSTEAFF.

The chain employs TRBV25-1 and TRBJ2-2, with 10 bases aligning to TRBD1. The V and J ends lost 4 bases and 1 base, in that order; junction bases with no gene match: 6. The germline V gene encodes CDR1 MGHDK and CDR2 SYGVNS. The CDR3 has 17 residues. The CDR3 bases are TGTGCCAGCAGTGCCCGGACAGGGGGGTTGAACACCGGGGAGCTGTTTTTT. This translates into CASSARTGGLNTGELFF.

The chain joins TRBV12-3 or TRBV12-4 to TRBJ2-2; 8 nucleotides align to TRBD1. The CDR3 is 15 residues long. J lost 4 bases, V lost 6 bases, and 7 bases had no gene match. The CDR3 DNA sequence: TGTGCCAGCAGCCCCGGACAGGGAGTCACCGGGGAGCTGTTTTTT. Protein sequence: CASSPGQGVTGELFF.

The V and J genes are TRBV7-9 and TRBJ2-5; weak D call: TRBD2 (5 bases). CDR3 size: 14 residues. Trimming shortened V by 11 bases and J by 2 bases, and 18 bases separated the two germline ends. Per the germline V gene, CDR1 is SEHNR and CDR2 is FQNEAQ (reference sequence). Here the CDR3 DNA reads TGTGCCGTCACGTCCGGACGGACTCAAGAGACCCAGTACTTC. Translation gives CAVTSGRTQETQYF.

Only a few counts were recorded for this clonotype. The V call is TRBV3-1, the J call TRBJ1-2; D not certain. The V end was cut by 0 bases, the J end by 7 bases, with 12 bases between. Germline values: CDR1 LGHDT, CDR2 YNNKEL (reference sequence). The length of the CDR3 is 14 residues. The CDR3 DNA is TGTGCCAGCAGCCAAGATGGAACAGCTTCTGGCTACACCTTC. Translating gives CASSQDGTASGYTF.

CDR3 loop: CASSVDRGAPLEQFF. In DNA, the CDR3 is TGTGCCAGCAGCGTAGATCGGGGGGCCCCCTTAGAGCAGTTCTTC. V usage is TRBV9 and J usage is TRBJ2-1; TRBD2 is a possible D gene (7 bases). The V end lost 0 bases, the J end lost 10 bases, and 17 bases lay between the germline ends. This CDR3 contains 15 residues. Looked up from germline, CDR1 is SGDLS and CDR2 is YYNGEE.

J is TRBJ2-1 and V is TRBV27; 13 nucleotides line up with TRBD2. This CDR3 contains 15 residues. V shed 11 bases and J 8 bases; nucleotides not matched to a gene: 12. Germline CDR1 is MNHEY and CDR2 is SMNVEV (reference sequence). The CDR3 bases are TGTGCCTCGCACCGACTAGCGGGAGGAGGCTATGAGCAGTTCTTC. Protein product: CASHRLAGGGYEQFF.